The clone carrying this TCR beta chain was observed at least ten times. The data stem from a study of early T cells in non-severe SARS-CoV-2 infection. Unique molecular identifiers were affixed to single, distinct cDNA molecules. TCRdb ran MiXCR on the 5' RACE reads and lists one entry per CDR3 protein. Here the sample spans approximately 66,000 distinct CDR3 sequences, about 13% being singletons. From germline, CDR1 is LGHNA and CDR2 YNFKEQ. Germline trimming cut 1 base from V and 5 bases from J; bases unmatched to any gene: 4. The CDR3 has 14 residues. The sequencing sample was made of whole blood. The sequence was collected from an adult who was a healthcare worker with PCR-confirmed SARS-CoV-2 infection or an uninfected control (not recorded which). V gene TRBV4-2 combines with J gene TRBJ2-5; 7 nucleotides match TRBD2. CDR3 in amino acids: CASSQGIGGETQYF. In nucleotides, the CDR3 is TGTGCCAGCAGCCAAGGGATCGGGGGGGAGACCCAGTACTTC.